The rows below give T cell receptor beta chains drawn from one sample of a study of CD8+CD57+ T cells in acquired aplastic anemia. From the reads, TCRdb called clonotypes with MiXCR, one entry per CDR3 protein. This table has about 160,000 distinct CDR3 sequences, less than 50% appearing once. The sample consisted of sorted CD4+, CD8+, or CD8+CD57+ T cells (not recorded which) from PBMCs. Every receptor here comes from a human donor with aplastic anemia. Each CDR3 is given with its conserved first and last residue. Each record gives: V gene, D gene, clone size, J gene, CDR3 DNA, CDR3 protein. A D gene is named only where the DNA matches it firmly. Only some rows state a clone size, as once, few, many or a class for expanded clones.

TRBV25-1	.	.	TRBJ2-7	TGTGCCAGCAGTGAACGCAGGGGGGCCTACGAGCAGTACTTC	CASSERRGAYEQYF
TRBV7-9	.	few	TRBJ1-2	TGTGCCAGCAGCCCTGCGGGGGGCCGTGGCTATGGCTACACCTTC	CASSPAGGRGYGYTF
TRBV2	TRBD1	few	TRBJ1-2	TGTGCCAGCAGTGAAGTTTGTACAGGGGGCCACTATGGCTACACCTTC	CASSEVCTGGHYGYTF
TRBV19	.	.	TRBJ1-6	TGTGCCAGTAGTCCCGGGACTACGCGGCGCGTCCACTTT	CASSPGTTRRVHF
TRBV20-1	TRBD1	.	TRBJ2-1	TGCAGTGCTAGTGGACAGGGGGCGGTCGAGCAGTTCTTC	CSASGQGAVEQFF
TRBV25-1	TRBD1	.	TRBJ1-2	TGTGCCAGCAGTGAACCTCACCCGACAGGGAGCCTGAACTATGGCTACACCTTC	CASSEPHPTGSLNYGYTF
TRBV3-1	.	.	TRBJ1-1	TGTGCCAGCAGCCAAGATCGGGGCAGGGGCAAGTTCTTT	CASSQDRGRGKFF
TRBV18	.	.	TRBJ1-2	TGTGCCAGCTCACCACTGTCAGGAGCCTATGGCTACACCTTC	CASSPLSGAYGYTF
TRBV24-1	.	few	TRBJ1-3	TGTGCCACCAGTCGCTCCAGGGGCGACTCTGGAAACACCATATATTTT	CATSRSRGDSGNTIYF
TRBV11-2	TRBD1	many	TRBJ2-2	TGTGCCAGCAGCGGGGACAGGGCCGGGGAGCTGTTTTTT	CASSGDRAGELFF
TRBV10-3	TRBD1	.	TRBJ1-1	TGTGCCATCATGATGCGACAGGGCGGTGAAGCTTTCTTT	CAIMMRQGGEAFF
TRBV7-9	.	many	TRBJ1-5	TGTGCCAGCACCACGGGAGTCCTGCCCCAGCATTTT	CASTTGVLPQHF
TRBV2	.	.	TRBJ2-7	TGTGCCAGCAGTGTCGAGGGCGAGAGCGCCTACGAGCAGTACTTC	CASSVEGESAYEQYF
TRBV20-1	.	once	TRBJ2-1	TGCAGTGCTAGCGGCACACGTTTAGATGAGCAGTTCTTC	CSASGTRLDEQFF
TRBV29-1	.	.	TRBJ2-7	TGCAGCGTCCGACTTAATTACGAGCAGTACTTC	CSVRLNYEQYF
TRBV2	.	many	TRBJ2-5	TGTGCCAGCGACCTTGTGGAGACCCAGTACTTC	CASDLVETQYF
TRBV7-9	TRBD1	.	TRBJ1-2	TGTGCCAGCAGCGCGGGACAGGGAATCGATGGCTACACCTTC	CASSAGQGIDGYTF
TRBV19	.	.	TRBJ2-5	TGTGCCAGTAGTTTTGGACATTGGGAGACCCAGTACTTC	CASSFGHWETQYF
TRBV7-9	.	many	TRBJ2-7	TGTGCCAGCAGCTTAGACCCTAGCGAGCAGTACTTC	CASSLDPSEQYF
TRBV18	.	many	TRBJ2-5	TGTGCCAGCTCACCACCAGGAGAGACCCAGTACTTC	CASSPPGETQYF
TRBV2	.	.	TRBJ2-3	TGTGCCAGCAGAGACCCATTCACCACAGATACGCAGTATTTT	CASRDPFTTDTQYF
TRBV10-3	TRBD2	few	TRBJ2-5	TGTGCCATCAGTTGGACTAGCGGGGACCAAGAGACCCAGTACTTC	CAISWTSGDQETQYF
TRBV15	.	.	TRBJ2-7	TGTGCCACCAGCAGCCTCGGGCCTGGTCTCGACGAGCAGTACTTC	CATSSLGPGLDEQYF
TRBV20-1	TRBD2	few	TRBJ2-1	TGCAGTGCTACCTTACTAGCGGCCTCCTACAATGAGCAGTTCTTC	CSATLLAASYNEQFF
TRBV24-1	.	few	TRBJ2-1	TGTGCCACCAGTGATCCCACGGGCGGGGGACAGGATGAGCAGTTCTTC	CATSDPTGGGQDEQFF
TRBV29-1	.	few	TRBJ1-2	TGCAGCGTTGGGACCGCCGGCGGCTACACCTTC	CSVGTAGGYTF
TRBV29-1	TRBD1	.	TRBJ2-7	TGCAGCGTTAGGGACAGTATCTACTACGAGCAGTACTTC	CSVRDSIYYEQYF
TRBV7-9	.	.	TRBJ2-2	TGTGCCAGCAGCACCGAGGGCACCGGGGAGCTGTTTTTT	CASSTEGTGELFF
TRBV20-1	.	many	TRBJ1-5	TGCAGTGCTCAACCACTCCAGGCTAGCAATCAGCCCCAGCATTTT	CSAQPLQASNQPQHF
TRBV19	TRBD2	.	TRBJ2-3	TGTGCCAGTAGTATAACTAGCGGGGCCCGCACAGATACGCAGTATTTT	CASSITSGARTDTQYF
TRBV28	TRBD2	.	TRBJ2-5	TGTGCCAGCAGTTTCCCGGGACTAGCGGGAGTTTCTGAGACCCAGTACTTC	CASSFPGLAGVSETQYF
TRBV4-1	TRBD1	.	TRBJ2-1	TGCGCCAGCAGCCCCTACCGGGACAGGCCCTACGAACAGTTCTTC	CASSPYRDRPYEQFF
TRBV2	.	many	TRBJ2-7	TGTGCCAGCAGTTATGAGCAGTACTTC	CASSYEQYF
TRBV20-1	TRBD2	many	TRBJ2-7	TGCAGTGCTCTAAGAAGCGGGGGCGATATATACGAGCAGTACTTC	CSALRSGGDIYEQYF
TRBV7-8	.	many	TRBJ2-1	TGTGCCAGCAGCTTGGGGGTCTCCTACAATGAGCAGTTCTTC	CASSLGVSYNEQFF
TRBV29-1	.	.	TRBJ1-2	TGCAGCGCCGAGGGAGCTAACTATGGCTACACCTTC	CSAEGANYGYTF
TRBV5-1	TRBD2	many	TRBJ2-7	TGCGCCAGCAGCCTGGATACTAGCGGGACGCTATACGAGCAGTACTTC	CASSLDTSGTLYEQYF